This T cell receptor (beta chain) was captured by sequencing in a study of cytomegalovirus exposure and HLA in healthy donors. On the study more broadly: Of all 398 donors who were genotyped, under 90% belonged to the Caucasian-associated ancestry cluster. Study-level results: In a later analysis, TCR beta V- and J-gene trimming was associated with a missense DCLRE1C variant. Reports state that TCR beta sequences accurately predicted most subjects' HLA-A and HLA-B alleles.

The V gene's germline CDR1 is SGHRS and CDR2 YFSETQ. The CDR3 runs to 14 residues. Deletions cut 7 bases from V and 4 bases from J, with 15 bases between. The PCR ran on 60 Vbeta and 13 Jbeta primers. Per the original data handling: In a later analysis, of roughly 83 million unique beta chains, about 11 million appeared in at least two donors. Clones were read by immunoSEQ multiplex PCR, and TCRdb kept only the in-frame ones, dropping some. V, J and clone size are taken as reported in that table, and D and trimming were inferred from the DNA itself. The data contain more than 95,000 clones, around 79% of them seen just once; the ten biggest clones take up 6.3%. A remark on this clone: Its cognate antigen is unknown.

This chain joins TRBV5-1 and TRBJ2-1; D unclear. The sample taken for sequencing was PBMCs. This TCR derives from a woman in her thirties or forties in good health and CMV-seronegative. This CDR3 is CASGWKTYYNEQFF. DNA of the CDR3: TGCGCCAGCGGGTGGAAGACTTATTACAATGAGCAGTTCTTC. Variable domain in full (rest from reference TRBV5-1 and TRBJ2-1): KAGVTQTPRYLIKTRGQQVTLSCSPISGHRSVSWYQQTPGQGLQFLFEYFSETQRNKGNFPGRFSGRQFSNSRSEMNVSTLELGDSALYLCASGWKTYYNEQFFGPGTRLTVL.